This T cell receptor (beta chain) was profiled in a study of CD8 T cells in ankylosing spondylitis. Study outcomes and limitations: The study identified a TCR beta motif of seven or eight highly homologous variants that appeared characteristic of ankylosing spondylitis blood. Reportedly, disease-linked clones are significantly enriched in ankylosing spondylitis patients' matched synovial fluid. Relatively scarce in peripheral blood, disease-linked clones were CD8+.

Quantitative 5'-RACE with molecular barcodes generated TCR beta libraries. One entry per CDR3 protein results from TCRdb running MiXCR on the 5' RACE reads. The profile shows about 150,000 distinct CDR3 sequences, 25% to 35% of them singletons. A word on this clonotype: Its antigen is unidentified.

J lost 4 bases, V lost 1 base, and 3 bases had no gene match. Germline V lookup: CDR1 DFQATT, CDR2 SNEGSKA (reference sequence). This CDR3 spans 15 amino acids. The clonotype originates from a male donor with ankylosing spondylitis. Sequenced material: synovial fluid, either unsorted or a sorted T cell fraction (not recorded which). This sequence joins TRBV20-1 and TRBJ2-1, with 11 bases lining up with TRBD2. The CDR3 loop is CSARVAGGRYNEQFF. DNA for the CDR3: TGCAGTGCTAGAGTAGCGGGGGGGCGGTACAATGAGCAGTTCTTC.